This TCR beta chain was captured by sequencing in a study of cytomegalovirus exposure and HLA in healthy donors. Overall study: Within the Caucasian-associated ancestry cluster were roughly 81% of the 398 genotyped donors. General study points: Data from an earlier analysis indicated that most TCR beta V segments were productive either about 87% or about 30% of the time.

The PCR had 60 Vbeta and 13 Jbeta primers. Clones were read by immunoSEQ multiplex PCR, and TCRdb kept only the in-frame ones, dropping some. The sample includes around 85,000 clones, 80% of them seen just once. Turning to this clone: Its antigen is as yet unknown.

The TCR was taken from a woman aged 50 to 60 in good health and CMV-seropositive. What was sequenced was PBMCs.

CDR3 protein: CASRVQGASGYTF. The CDR3 DNA reads as TGTGCCAGCAGGGTACAGGGGGCGAGTGGCTACACCTTC. The chain carries TRBV6-5 and TRBJ1-2; 9 bases align to TRBD1. Germline values: CDR1 MNHEY, CDR2 SVGAGI. V dropped 6 bases and J dropped 7; count of bases not matched to a gene: 6. This CDR3 spans 13 amino acids.